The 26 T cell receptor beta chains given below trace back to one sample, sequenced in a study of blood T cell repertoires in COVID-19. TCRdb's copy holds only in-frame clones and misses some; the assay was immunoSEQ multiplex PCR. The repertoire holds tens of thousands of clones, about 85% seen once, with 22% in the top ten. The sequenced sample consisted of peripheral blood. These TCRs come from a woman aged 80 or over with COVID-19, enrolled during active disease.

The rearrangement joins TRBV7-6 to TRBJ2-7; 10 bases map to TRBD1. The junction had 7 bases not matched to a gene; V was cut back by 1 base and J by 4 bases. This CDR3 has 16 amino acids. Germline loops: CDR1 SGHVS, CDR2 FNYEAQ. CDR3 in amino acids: CASSLGTGGKGYEQYF. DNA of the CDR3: TGTGCCAGCAGCTTAGGGACAGGGGGTAAGGGTTACGAGCAGTACTTC. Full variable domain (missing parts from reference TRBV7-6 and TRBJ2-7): GAGVSQSPRYKVTKRGQDVALRCDPISGHVSLYWYRQALGQGPEFLTYFNYEAQQDKSGLPNDRFSAERPEGSISTLTIQRTEQRDSAMYRCASSLGTGGKGYEQYFGPGTRLTVT.

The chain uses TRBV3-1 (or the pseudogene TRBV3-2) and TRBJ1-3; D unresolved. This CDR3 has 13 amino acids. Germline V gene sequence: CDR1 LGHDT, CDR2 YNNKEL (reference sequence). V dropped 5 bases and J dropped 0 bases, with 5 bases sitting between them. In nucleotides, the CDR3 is TGTGCCAGCAGCGTTATCTCTGGAAACACCATATATTTT. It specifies CASSVISGNTIYF.

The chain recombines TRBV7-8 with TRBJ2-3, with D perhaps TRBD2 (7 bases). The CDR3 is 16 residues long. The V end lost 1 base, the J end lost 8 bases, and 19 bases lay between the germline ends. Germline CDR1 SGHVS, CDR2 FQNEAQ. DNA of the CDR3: TGTGCCAGCAGCTTAGGGGCGGGGGCCGCCCGGGCTACGCAGTATTTT. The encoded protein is CASSLGAGAARATQYF. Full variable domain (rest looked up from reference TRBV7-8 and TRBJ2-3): GAGVSQSPRYKVAKRGQDVALRCDPISGHVSLFWYQQALGQGPEFLTYFQNEAQLDKSGLPSDRFFAERPEGSVSTLKIQRTQQEDSAVYLCASSLGAGAARATQYFGPGTRLTVL.

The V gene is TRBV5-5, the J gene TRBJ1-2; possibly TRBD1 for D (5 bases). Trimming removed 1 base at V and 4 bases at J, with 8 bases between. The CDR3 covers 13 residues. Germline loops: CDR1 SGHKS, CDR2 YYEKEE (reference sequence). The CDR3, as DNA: TGTGCCAGCAGCTTGAATGGGGCCTATGGCTACACCTTC. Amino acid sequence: CASSLNGAYGYTF. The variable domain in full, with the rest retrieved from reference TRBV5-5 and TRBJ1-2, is DAGVTQSPTHLIKTRGQQVTLRCSPISGHKSVSWYQQVLGQGPQFIFQYYEKEERGRGNFPDRFSARQFPNYSSELNVNALLLGDSALYLCASSLNGAYGYTFGSGTRLTVV.

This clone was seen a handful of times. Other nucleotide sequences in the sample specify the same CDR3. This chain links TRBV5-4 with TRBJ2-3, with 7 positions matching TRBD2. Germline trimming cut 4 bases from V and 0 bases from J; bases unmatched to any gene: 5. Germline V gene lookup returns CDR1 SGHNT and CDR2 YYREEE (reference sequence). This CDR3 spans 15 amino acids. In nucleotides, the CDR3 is TGTGCCAGCAGCCGAAGCGGGGCTAGCACAGATACGCAGTATTTT. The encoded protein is CASSRSGASTDTQYF.

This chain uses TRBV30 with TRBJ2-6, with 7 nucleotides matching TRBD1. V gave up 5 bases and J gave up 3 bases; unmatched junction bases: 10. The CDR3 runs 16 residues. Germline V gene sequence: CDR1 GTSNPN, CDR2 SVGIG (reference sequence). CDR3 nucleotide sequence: TGTGCCTGGCTAGACAGGGTTGCCTTTGGGGCCAACGTCCTGACTTTC. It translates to CAWLDRVAFGANVLTF.

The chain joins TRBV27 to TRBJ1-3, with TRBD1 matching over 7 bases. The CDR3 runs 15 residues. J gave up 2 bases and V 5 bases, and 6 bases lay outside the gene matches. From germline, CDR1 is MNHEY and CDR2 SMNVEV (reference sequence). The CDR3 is CASSKQGNTGNTIYF. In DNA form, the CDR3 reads TGTGCCAGCAGTAAACAGGGGAATACTGGAAACACCATATATTTT.

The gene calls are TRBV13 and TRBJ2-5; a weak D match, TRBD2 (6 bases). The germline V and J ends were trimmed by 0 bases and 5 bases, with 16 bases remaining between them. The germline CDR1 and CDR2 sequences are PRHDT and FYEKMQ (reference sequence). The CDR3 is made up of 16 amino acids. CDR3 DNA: TGTGCCAGCAGCTTAGGGGGGCGGGGAGCGTTGGAGACCCAGTACTTC. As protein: CASSLGGRGALETQYF. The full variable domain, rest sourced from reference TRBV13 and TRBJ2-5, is AAGVIQSPRHLIKEKRETATLKCYPIPRHDTVYWYQQGPGQDPQFLISFYEKMQSDKGSIPDRFSAQQFSDYHSELNMSSLELGDSALYFCASSLGGRGALETQYFGPGTRLLVL.

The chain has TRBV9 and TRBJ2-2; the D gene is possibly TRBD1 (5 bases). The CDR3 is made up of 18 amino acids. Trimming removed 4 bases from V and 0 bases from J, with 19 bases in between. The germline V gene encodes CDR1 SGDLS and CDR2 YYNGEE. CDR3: CASSPRQSSIANTGELFF. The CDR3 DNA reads TGTGCCAGCAGCCCCCGACAGAGCAGCATCGCGAACACCGGGGAGCTGTTTTTT.

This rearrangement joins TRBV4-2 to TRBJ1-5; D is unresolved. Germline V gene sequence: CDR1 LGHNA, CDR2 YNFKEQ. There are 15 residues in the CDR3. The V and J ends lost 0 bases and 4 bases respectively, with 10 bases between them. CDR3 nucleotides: TGTGCCAGCAGCCAAGATTCCCTCAGGAATCAGCCCCAGCATTTT. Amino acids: CASSQDSLRNQPQHF.

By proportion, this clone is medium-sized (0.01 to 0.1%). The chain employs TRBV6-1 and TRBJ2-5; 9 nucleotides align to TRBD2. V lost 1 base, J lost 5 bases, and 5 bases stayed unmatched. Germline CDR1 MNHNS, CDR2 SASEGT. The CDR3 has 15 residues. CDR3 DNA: TGTGCCAGCAGTGAAGAAGCGGGGGGCCAGGAGACCCAGTACTTC. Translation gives CASSEEAGGQETQYF.

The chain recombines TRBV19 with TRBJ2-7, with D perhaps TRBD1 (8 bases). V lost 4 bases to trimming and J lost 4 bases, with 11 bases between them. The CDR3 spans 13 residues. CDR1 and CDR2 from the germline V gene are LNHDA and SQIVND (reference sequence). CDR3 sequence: CASSKQGGYEQYF. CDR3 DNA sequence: TGTGCCAGTAGTAAACAGGGGGGGTACGAGCAGTACTTC.

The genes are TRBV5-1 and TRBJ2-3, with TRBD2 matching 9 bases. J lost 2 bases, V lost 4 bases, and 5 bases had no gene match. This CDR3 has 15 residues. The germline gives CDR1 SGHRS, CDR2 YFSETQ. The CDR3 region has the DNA TGCGCCAGCAGCGAGCGGGGGGACTACACAGATACGCAGTATTTT. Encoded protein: CASSERGDYTDTQYF.

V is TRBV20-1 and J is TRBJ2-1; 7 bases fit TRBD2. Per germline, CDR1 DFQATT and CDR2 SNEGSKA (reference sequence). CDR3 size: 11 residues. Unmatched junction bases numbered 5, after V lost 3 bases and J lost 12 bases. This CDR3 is CSASTSALQFF. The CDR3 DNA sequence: TGCAGTGCTAGTACTAGCGCCTTGCAGTTCTTC.

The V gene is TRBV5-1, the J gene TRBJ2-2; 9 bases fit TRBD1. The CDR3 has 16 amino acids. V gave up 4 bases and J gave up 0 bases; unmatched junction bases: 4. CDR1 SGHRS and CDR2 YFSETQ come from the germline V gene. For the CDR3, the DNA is TGCGCCAGCAGCCCACGGGACAGGGCGAACACCGGGGAGCTGTTTTTT. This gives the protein CASSPRDRANTGELFF.

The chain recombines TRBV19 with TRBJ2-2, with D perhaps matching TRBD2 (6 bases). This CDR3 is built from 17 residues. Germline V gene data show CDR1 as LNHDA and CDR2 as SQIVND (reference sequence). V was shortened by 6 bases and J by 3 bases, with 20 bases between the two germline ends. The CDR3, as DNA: TGTGCCAGTAGGACCTCGAAGAGCGGGCGTTACACCGGGGAGCTGTTTTTT. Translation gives CASRTSKSGRYTGELFF.

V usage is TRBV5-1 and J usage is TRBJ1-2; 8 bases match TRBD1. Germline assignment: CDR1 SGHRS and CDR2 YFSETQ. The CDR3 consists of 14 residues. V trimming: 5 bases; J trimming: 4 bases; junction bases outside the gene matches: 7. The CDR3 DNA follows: TGCGCCAGCAGACCCGGGACAGGATTCTATGGCTACACCTTC. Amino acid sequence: CASRPGTGFYGYTF.

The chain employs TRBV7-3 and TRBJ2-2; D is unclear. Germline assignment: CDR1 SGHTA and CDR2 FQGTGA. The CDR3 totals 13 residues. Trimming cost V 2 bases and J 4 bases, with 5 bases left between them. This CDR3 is CASSLGGTGELFF. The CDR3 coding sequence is TGTGCCAGCAGCTTAGGCGGCACCGGGGAGCTGTTTTTT.

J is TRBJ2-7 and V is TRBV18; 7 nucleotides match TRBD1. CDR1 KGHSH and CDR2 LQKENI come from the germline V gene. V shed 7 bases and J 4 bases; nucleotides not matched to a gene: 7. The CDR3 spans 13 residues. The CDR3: CASLGQESYEQYF. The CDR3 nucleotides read TGTGCCAGCTTAGGACAGGAGAGTTACGAGCAGTACTTC.

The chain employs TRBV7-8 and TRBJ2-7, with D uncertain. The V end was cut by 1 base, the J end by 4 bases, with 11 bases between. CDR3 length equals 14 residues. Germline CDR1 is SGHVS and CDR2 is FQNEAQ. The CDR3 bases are TGTGCCAGCAGCTTAGGCCCGGTACCTTACGAGCAGTACTTC. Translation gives CASSLGPVPYEQYF. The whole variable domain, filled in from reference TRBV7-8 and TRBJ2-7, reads GAGVSQSPRYKVAKRGQDVALRCDPISGHVSLFWYQQALGQGPEFLTYFQNEAQLDKSGLPSDRFFAERPEGSVSTLKIQRTQQEDSAVYLCASSLGPVPYEQYFGPGTRLTVT.

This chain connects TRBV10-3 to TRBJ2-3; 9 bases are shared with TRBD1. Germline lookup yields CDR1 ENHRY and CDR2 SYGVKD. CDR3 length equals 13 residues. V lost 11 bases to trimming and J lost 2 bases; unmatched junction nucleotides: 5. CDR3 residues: CAGGQGFTDTQYF. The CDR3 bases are TGTGCCGGGGGACAGGGTTTCACAGATACGCAGTATTTT.

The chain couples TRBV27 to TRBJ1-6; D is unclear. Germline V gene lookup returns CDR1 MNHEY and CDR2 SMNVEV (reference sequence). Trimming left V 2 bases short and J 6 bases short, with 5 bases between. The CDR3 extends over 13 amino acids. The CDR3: CASSLTANSPLHF. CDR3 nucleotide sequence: TGTGCCAGCAGTTTAACAGCTAATTCACCCCTCCACTTT.

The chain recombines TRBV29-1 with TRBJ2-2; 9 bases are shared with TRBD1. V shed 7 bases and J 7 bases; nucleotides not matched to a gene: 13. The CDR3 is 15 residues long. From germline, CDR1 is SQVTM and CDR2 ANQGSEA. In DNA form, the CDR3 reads TGCAGCGCCCAGGGGGGGACAGGGCTAGGCGGGGAGCTGTTTTTT. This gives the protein CSAQGGTGLGGELFF.

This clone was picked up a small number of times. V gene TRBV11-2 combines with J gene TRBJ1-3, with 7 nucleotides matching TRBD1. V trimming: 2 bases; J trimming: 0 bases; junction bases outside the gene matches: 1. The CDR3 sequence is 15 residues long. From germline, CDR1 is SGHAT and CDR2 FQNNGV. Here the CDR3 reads CASSLRGLSGNTIYF. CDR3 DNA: TGTGCCAGCAGCTTAAGGGGGCTCTCTGGAAACACCATATATTTT. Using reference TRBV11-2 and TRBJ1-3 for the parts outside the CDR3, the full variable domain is EAGVAQSPRYKIIEKRQSVAFWCNPISGHATLYWYQQILGQGPKLLIQFQNNGVVDDSQLPKDRFSAERLKGVDSTLKIQPAKLEDSAVYLCASSLRGLSGNTIYFGEGSWLTVV.

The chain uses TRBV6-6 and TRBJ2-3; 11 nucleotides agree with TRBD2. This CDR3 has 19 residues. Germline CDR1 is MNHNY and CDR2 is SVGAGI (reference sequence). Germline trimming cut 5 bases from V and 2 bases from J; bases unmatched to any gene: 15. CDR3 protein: CASSPGTSGSIWDTDTQYF. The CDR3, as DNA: TGTGCCAGCAGTCCCGGGACTAGCGGATCCATTTGGGACACAGATACGCAGTATTTT.

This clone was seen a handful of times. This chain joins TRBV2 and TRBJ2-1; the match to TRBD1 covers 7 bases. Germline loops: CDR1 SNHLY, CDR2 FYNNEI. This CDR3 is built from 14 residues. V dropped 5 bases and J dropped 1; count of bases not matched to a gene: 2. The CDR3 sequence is CASSRQGSYNEQFF. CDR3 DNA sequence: TGTGCCAGCAGTCGACAGGGTTCCTACAATGAGCAGTTCTTC.